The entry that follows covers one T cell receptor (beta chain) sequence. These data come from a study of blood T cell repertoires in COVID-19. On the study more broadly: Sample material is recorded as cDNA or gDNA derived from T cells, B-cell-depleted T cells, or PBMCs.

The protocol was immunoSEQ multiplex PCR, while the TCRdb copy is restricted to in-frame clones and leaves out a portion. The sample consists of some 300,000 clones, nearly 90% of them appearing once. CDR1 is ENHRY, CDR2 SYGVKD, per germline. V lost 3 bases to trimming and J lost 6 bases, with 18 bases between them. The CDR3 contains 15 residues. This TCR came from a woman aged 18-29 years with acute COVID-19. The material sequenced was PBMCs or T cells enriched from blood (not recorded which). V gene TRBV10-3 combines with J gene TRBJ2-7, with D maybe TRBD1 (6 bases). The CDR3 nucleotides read TGTGCCATCAGTGATGGGGCAGGGGCGTCGGGCGAGCAGTACTTC. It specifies CAISDGAGASGEQYF.